The clone carrying this T cell receptor beta chain was counted once. Genomic DNA, the template, was used for profiling of the TCR beta VDJ and CDR3. In TCRdb, the reads were re-called with MiXCR into one record per CDR3 protein. The sample lists more than 40,000 distinct CDR3 sequences, about 78% occurring once. The sample belongs to a study of CD8+CD57+ T cells in acquired aplastic anemia. The ends lost 1 base at V and 4 bases at J; junction bases unmatched: 3. Germline lookup yields CDR1 LNHNV and CDR2 YYDKDF (reference sequence). This CDR3 is built from 14 residues. V usage is TRBV15 and J usage is TRBJ2-7; 8 bases agree with TRBD1. The specimen was sorted CD4+, CD8+, or CD8+CD57+ T cells (not recorded which) from PBMCs. This TCR derives from a human donor in good health, serving as a control. This chain's CDR3 is CATSRGTGIYEQYF. CDR3 DNA sequence: TGTGCCACCAGCAGAGGGACAGGGATTTACGAGCAGTACTTC.